These 27 T cell receptor beta chains came from one sample sequenced in a study of blood T cell repertoires in COVID-19. The protocol was immunoSEQ multiplex PCR, while the TCRdb copy is restricted to in-frame clones and leaves out a portion. The repertoire holds 200,000 to 250,000 clones, approximately 78% seen once, with 5.2% in the top ten. Source material: peripheral blood. The receptors shown here come from a woman between 65 and 79 years old with COVID-19, enrolled during active disease.

This chain uses TRBV14 with TRBJ1-5; weak D call: TRBD1 (5 bases). The ends were cut back, 4 bases at V and 0 bases at J, with 16 bases in the middle. This CDR3 is 17 amino acids long. The germline gives CDR1 SGHDN, CDR2 FVKESK. The CDR3 loop is CASSRRRGPDSNQPQHF. The DNA of the CDR3 is TGTGCCAGCAGCCGACGGAGGGGTCCGGATAGCAATCAGCCCCAGCATTTT.

This sequence joins TRBV5-3 and TRBJ2-4; D remains ambiguous. TRBV5-3 falls under the ORF class, with uncertain function. The CDR3 contains 21 residues. The V end lost 1 base, the J end lost 1 base, and 27 bases lay between the germline ends. CDR3 residues: CARSLSSLFLPGGEAKNIQYF. The CDR3 DNA reads as TGTGCCAGAAGCTTGTCGAGCTTATTTTTGCCCGGCGGAGAGGCCAAAAACATTCAGTACTTC.

The CDR3 loop reads CASSRDRDRSPLHF. The CDR3 DNA sequence: TGTGCCAGCAGCCGAGACAGGGATAGGTCACCCCTCCACTTT. This chain links TRBV7-8 with TRBJ1-6; 7 bases fit TRBD1. The CDR3 covers 14 residues. V lost 5 bases, J lost 10 bases, and 8 bases stayed unmatched. The V gene's germline CDR1 is SGHVS and CDR2 FQNEAQ.

The chain recombines TRBV9 with TRBJ2-3, with no clear D. Germline V CDR1 and CDR2: SGDLS, YYNGEE. The CDR3 contains 13 residues. The V gene lost 1 base and the J gene lost 2 bases, with 5 bases spanning the gap. CDR3 DNA: TGTGCCAGCAGCGTACAGGCCACAGATACGCAGTATTTT. Amino acid sequence: CASSVQATDTQYF.

The chain combines TRBV6-1 with TRBJ1-1, with D uncertain. The V gene's germline CDR1 is MNHNS and CDR2 SASEGT. CDR3 length: 13 residues. Trimming left V 2 bases short and J 10 bases short, with 14 bases between. Written as DNA, the CDR3 is TGTGCCAGCAGTGAACCCGGGTTCGGCCCAGCTTTCTTT. Translating gives CASSEPGFGPAFF.

The chain is built from TRBV27 and TRBJ1-6; the D gene is possibly TRBD1 (5 bases). Germline values: CDR1 MNHEY, CDR2 SMNVEV (reference sequence). This CDR3 region has 15 residues. Trimming removed 4 bases at V and 7 bases at J, with 14 bases between. The CDR3 coding sequence is TGTGCCAGCAGTTCGAGACAGTTACACAATTCACCCCTCCACTTT. Encoded protein: CASSSRQLHNSPLHF.

The chain combines TRBV20-1 with TRBJ2-7, with D unresolved. The CDR3 is 13 amino acids. Germline-derived CDR1 and CDR2 are DFQATT and SNEGSKA (reference sequence). V lost 3 bases to trimming and J lost 4 bases, with 13 bases between them. CDR3 sequence (DNA): TGCAGTGCTAGTAGCTTGATTGGTTACGAGCAGTACTTC. Protein product: CSASSLIGYEQYF.

The V call is TRBV30, the J call TRBJ2-5; D not certain. The CDR3 extends over 13 amino acids. Trimming took off 0 bases at V and 1 base at J, with 6 bases between the two ends. The germline V gene encodes CDR1 GTSNPN and CDR2 SVGIG (reference sequence). The CDR3 region has the DNA TGTGCCTGGAGTGTACCAGGCCAAGAGACCCAGTACTTC. Amino acids: CAWSVPGQETQYF.

The chain couples TRBV28 to TRBJ2-2; 12 bases map to TRBD2. The CDR3 extends over 17 amino acids. The germline V gene has CDR1 MDHEN and CDR2 SYDVKM. Losses at the gene ends were 6 bases for V and 4 bases for J; bases not matched to a gene: 9. The CDR3 reads CASRPGLAGVPTGELFF. The CDR3 DNA reads TGTGCCAGCAGACCGGGACTAGCGGGCGTTCCCACCGGGGAGCTGTTTTTT.

V usage is TRBV27 and J usage is TRBJ1-2; TRBD1 matches 8 bases. The CDR3 has 14 amino acids. Looked up from germline, CDR1 is MNHEY and CDR2 is SMNVEV (reference sequence). J was trimmed by 4 bases and V by 6 bases; bases with no gene match: 7. The CDR3 sequence is CASRRTGLSYGYTF. The CDR3 nucleotides read TGTGCCAGCAGAAGGACAGGGCTTTCCTATGGCTACACCTTC.

This chain connects TRBV18 to TRBJ2-1; D remains ambiguous. The CDR3 runs to 16 residues. Germline lookup yields CDR1 KGHSH and CDR2 LQKENI. V was trimmed by 0 bases and J by 2 bases, leaving 11 bases between them. The CDR3 sequence is CASSPPIRVAYNEQFF. The CDR3 DNA follows: TGTGCCAGCTCACCACCGATCCGGGTGGCCTACAATGAGCAGTTCTTC.

The chain employs TRBV6-1 and TRBJ1-2; D call uncertain. The germline CDR1 and CDR2 sequences are MNHNS and SASEGT. V was clipped by 3 bases and J by 4 bases, with 9 bases between them. The CDR3 extends over 13 amino acids. In DNA form, the CDR3 reads TGTGCCAGCAGTGAGTCGGGATCCTATGGCTACACCTTC. Amino acids: CASSESGSYGYTF.

The genes are TRBV14 and TRBJ2-7, with TRBD1 matching 9 bases. This CDR3 spans 15 amino acids. V gave up 4 bases and J gave up 3 bases; unmatched junction bases: 7. Germline CDR1 reads SGHDN; CDR2 reads FVKESK. CDR3 DNA sequence: TGTGCCAGCAGCCGAACCGGGACAGGGATCTACGAGCAGTACTTC. Translation gives CASSRTGTGIYEQYF.

The J gene is TRBJ1-5, the V gene TRBV19; 9 bases line up with TRBD1. CDR1 and CDR2 (germline): LNHDA, SQIVND (reference sequence). Losses at the gene ends were 2 bases for V and 7 bases for J; bases not matched to a gene: 9. The CDR3 covers 16 residues. CDR3 protein: CASSISHRGRGQPQHF. CDR3 nucleotides: TGTGCCAGTAGTATAAGCCACAGGGGGCGCGGGCAGCCCCAGCATTTT.

The rearrangement uses TRBV4-2 and TRBJ1-4, with no clear D. Between the trimmed V and J ends, which lost 4 bases and 4 bases, there was a span of 4 bases. CDR1 is LGHNA, CDR2 YNFKEQ, per germline. This CDR3 contains 12 residues. The CDR3 DNA sequence: TGTGCCAGCAGCCGGCTTAATGAAAAACTGTTTTTT. This gives the protein CASSRLNEKLFF.

V is TRBV5-1 and J is TRBJ1-2; 7 bases align to TRBD1. The CDR3 has 15 residues. Looked up from germline, CDR1 is SGHRS and CDR2 is YFSETQ. Trimming at V came to 4 bases and at J to 5 bases, leaving 11 bases not matched to a gene. DNA for the CDR3: TGCGCCAGCAGCCTAGCCGAGACAGGGAGGTATGGCTACACCTTC. It encodes CASSLAETGRYGYTF. The variable domain in full, with the rest retrieved from reference TRBV5-1 and TRBJ1-2, is KAGVTQTPRYLIKTRGQQVTLSCSPISGHRSVSWYQQTPGQGLQFLFEYFSETQRNKGNFPGRFSGRQFSNSRSEMNVSTLELGDSALYLCASSLAETGRYGYTFGSGTRLTVV.

The chain is built from TRBV19 and TRBJ2-1; 14 nucleotides align to TRBD2. In germline, CDR1 is LNHDA, CDR2 SQIVND (reference sequence). V lost 10 bases and J lost 6; bases outside the gene matches: 2. CDR3 size: 13 residues. Written as DNA, the CDR3 is TGTGCCATCGGACTAGCGGGAGGCAATGAGCAGTTCTTC. Translated: CAIGLAGGNEQFF.

This sequence joins TRBV30 and TRBJ2-1, with 12 bases lining up with TRBD2. Trimming cost V 2 bases and J 8 bases; bases outside gene matches: 7. CDR3 length: 15 amino acids. Germline assignment: CDR1 GTSNPN and CDR2 SVGIG (reference sequence). The CDR3 DNA sequence: TGTGCCTGGAGTCCTCCGGGACTAGCGGGTCATGAGCAGTTCTTC. Translated: CAWSPPGLAGHEQFF.

The rearrangement links TRBV3-1 (or the pseudogene TRBV3-2) to TRBJ2-3, with D possibly being TRBD1 (5 bases). The CDR3 is made up of 14 amino acids. V was shortened by 2 bases and J by 4 bases, with 10 bases between the two germline ends. Germline V gives CDR1 LGHDT, CDR2 YNNKEL (reference sequence). CDR3 loop: CASSQIRVPDTQYF. CDR3 coding DNA: TGTGCCAGCAGCCAAATCAGGGTCCCAGATACGCAGTATTTT.

The chain is built from TRBV29-1 and TRBJ2-1, with 7 bases matching TRBD2. This CDR3 region has 16 residues. V dropped 8 bases and J dropped 1; count of bases not matched to a gene: 14. Germline V gene data show CDR1 as SQVTM and CDR2 as ANQGSEA. The CDR3 DNA sequence: TGCAGCCTAACCGTGGGGGGGACCGTATCCTACAATGAGCAGTTCTTC. This sequence encodes CSLTVGGTVSYNEQFF.

The V and J genes are TRBV28 and TRBJ1-5; no definite D call. CDR3 size: 15 residues. In germline, CDR1 is MDHEN, CDR2 SYDVKM. The V and J ends lost 5 bases and 1 base respectively, with 12 bases between them. CDR3 sequence (DNA): TGTGCCAGCAGTGAGGAGGGTAAGAGCAATCAGCCCCAGCATTTT. Encoded protein: CASSEEGKSNQPQHF.

The CDR3 region has the DNA TGTGCCAGCAGTTTATATCGACTAGCCAATTACGAGCAGTACTTC. It specifies CASSLYRLANYEQYF. This chain joins TRBV27 and TRBJ2-7; 7 positions match TRBD2. Losses at the gene ends were 1 base for V and 4 bases for J; bases not matched to a gene: 7. The CDR3 has 15 amino acids. Germline assignment: CDR1 MNHEY and CDR2 SMNVEV (reference sequence).

The rearrangement uses TRBV5-6 and TRBJ1-2; D is uncertain. Germline lookup yields CDR1 SGHDT and CDR2 YYEEEE. Trimming cost V 3 bases and J 4 bases, with 7 bases left between them. CDR3 size: 12 residues. Here the CDR3 DNA reads TGTGCCAGCAGCTCGCGATTCTATGGCTACACCTTC. Translating it yields CASSSRFYGYTF. Full variable domain (outside the CDR3, taken from reference TRBV5-6 and TRBJ1-2): DAGVTQSPTHLIKTRGQQVTLRCSPKSGHDTVSWYQQALGQGPQFIFQYYEEEERQRGNFPDRFSGHQFPNYSSELNVNALLLGDSALYLCASSSRFYGYTFGSGTRLTVV.

The chain employs TRBV7-8 and TRBJ1-6; no clear D. Trimming took off 2 bases at V and 10 bases at J, with 15 bases between the two ends. This CDR3 region has 15 residues. Germline V gene sequence: CDR1 SGHVS, CDR2 FQNEAQ. The CDR3 protein is CASSLQSPPGSPLHF. The CDR3 coding sequence is TGTGCCAGCAGCTTACAATCCCCCCCTGGCTCACCCCTCCACTTT.

A single count supports this clone. The rearrangement joins TRBV7-9 to TRBJ2-2; D is perhaps TRBD2 (5 bases). The CDR3 totals 17 residues. V was trimmed by 2 bases and J by 1 base, leaving 14 bases between them. CDR1 and CDR2 (germline): SEHNR, FQNEAQ (reference sequence). CDR3 amino acids: CASSLMGSGVNTGELFF. The CDR3 DNA reads TGTGCCAGCAGCTTAATGGGTTCCGGGGTGAACACCGGGGAGCTGTTTTTT.

The V call is TRBV28, the J call TRBJ2-1; maybe TRBD2 (5 bases). CDR3 length equals 14 residues. Trimming shortened V by 5 bases and J by 7 bases, and 15 bases separated the two germline ends. In germline, CDR1 is MDHEN, CDR2 SYDVKM. The CDR3 sequence: CASSHGNSDNEQFF. The CDR3, as DNA: TGTGCCAGCAGTCACGGGAACTCGGATAATGAGCAGTTCTTC.

The chain combines TRBV27 with TRBJ2-7, with 12 bases fitting TRBD1. V shed 6 bases and J 5 bases; nucleotides not matched to a gene: 8. The V gene's germline CDR1 is MNHEY and CDR2 SMNVEV (reference sequence). The CDR3 spans 15 residues. Written as DNA, the CDR3 is TGTGCCAGCAGCCGTCGGGGACAGGGGGCCAACGAGCAGTACTTC. Protein: CASSRRGQGANEQYF.